The source of this T cell receptor beta chain is a study of technical replicates of blood from a handful of donors. The CDR3 sequence is 15 residues long. After removal of 5 bases from V and 5 bases from J, the junction contained 8 bases not matched to a gene. Germline loops: CDR1 MNHEY, CDR2 SVGAGI. Profiled with immunoSEQ multiplex PCR; TCRdb holds only in-frame clones, not every one. This table holds some 80,000 clones, 85% to 95% found once. This clone appeared once. The sample comprised T cells isolated from PBMCs. The sequence was obtained from a human donor in good health. V is TRBV6-5 and J is TRBJ1-4, with 7 bases that match TRBD1. CDR3 loop: CASSQLQGGNEKLFF. The CDR3 region has the DNA TGTGCCAGCAGTCAGCTCCAGGGGGGAAATGAAAAACTGTTTTTT.